This T cell receptor delta chain was captured in a study of gamma-delta T cells after stem cell transplantation. This clone was seen a few times. V lost 2 bases and J lost 2; bases outside the gene matches: 4. Germline V gene sequence: CDR1 GEAIGNYY, CDR2 EKD. The CDR3 has 18 residues. TCRdb called clones anew from the RT-PCR reads with CATT. In the table there are over 2,500 delta-chain clones, about a fifth of which are singletons. V gene TRDV2 combines with J gene TRDJ3, with TRDD3 matching over 11 bases. Sequencing used gamma-delta T cells. The receptor's source is a human donor. It is not recorded whose cells these are; they may come from a transplant donor. Here the CDR3 reads CACDRLGDSPWDTRQMFF. CDR3 sequence (DNA): TGTGCCTGTGACAGACTGGGGGATAGCCCCTGGGACACCCGACAGATGTTTTTC.